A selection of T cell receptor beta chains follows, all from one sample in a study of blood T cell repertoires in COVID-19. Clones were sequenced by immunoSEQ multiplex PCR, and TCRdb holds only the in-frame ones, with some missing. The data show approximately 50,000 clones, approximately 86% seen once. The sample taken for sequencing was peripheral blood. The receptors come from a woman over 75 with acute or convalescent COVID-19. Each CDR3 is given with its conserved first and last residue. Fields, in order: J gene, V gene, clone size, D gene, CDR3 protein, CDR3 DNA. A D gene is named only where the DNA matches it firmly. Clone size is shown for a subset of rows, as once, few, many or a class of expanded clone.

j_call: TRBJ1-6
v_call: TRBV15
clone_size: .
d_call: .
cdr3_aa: CATSRPEGDSPLHF
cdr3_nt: TGTGCCACCAGCAGACCCGAGGGGGATTCACCCCTCCACTTT

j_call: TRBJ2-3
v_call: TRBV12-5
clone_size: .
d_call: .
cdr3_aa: CASGLSTTDTQYF
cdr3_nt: TGTGCTAGTGGTTTGTCGACTACAGATACGCAGTATTTT

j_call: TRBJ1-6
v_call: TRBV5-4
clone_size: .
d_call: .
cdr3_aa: CASSSINSPLHF
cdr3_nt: TGTGCCAGCAGCTCTATCAATTCACCCCTCCACTTT

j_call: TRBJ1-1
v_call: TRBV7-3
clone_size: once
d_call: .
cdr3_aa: CASSLRSGDTEAFF
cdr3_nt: TGTGCCAGCAGCCTTCGGTCCGGGGACACTGAAGCTTTCTTT

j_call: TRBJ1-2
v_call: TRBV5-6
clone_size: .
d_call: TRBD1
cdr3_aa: CASRSQGADYGYTF
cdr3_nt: TGTGCCAGCAGGTCACAGGGGGCTGACTATGGCTACACCTTC

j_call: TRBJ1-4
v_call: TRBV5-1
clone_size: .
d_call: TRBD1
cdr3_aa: CASRQGSQEKLFF
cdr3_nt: TGCGCCAGCAGACAGGGGAGTCAGGAAAAACTGTTTTTT

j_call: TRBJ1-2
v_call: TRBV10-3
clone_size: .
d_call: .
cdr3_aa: CAISDPGKVQPNYGYTF
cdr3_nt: TGTGCCATCAGTGACCCAGGGAAGGTTCAGCCTAACTATGGCTACACCTTC

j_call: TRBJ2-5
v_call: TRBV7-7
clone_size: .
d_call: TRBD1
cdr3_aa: CASSLRQGPQETQYF
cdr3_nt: TGTGCTAGCAGCTTAAGACAGGGGCCTCAAGAGACCCAGTACTTC

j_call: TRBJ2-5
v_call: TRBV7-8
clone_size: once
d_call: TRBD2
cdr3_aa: CASSLAQSSGGARETQYF
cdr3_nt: TGTGCCAGCAGCTTAGCACAGTCTAGCGGGGGGGCGAGAGAGACCCAGTACTTC

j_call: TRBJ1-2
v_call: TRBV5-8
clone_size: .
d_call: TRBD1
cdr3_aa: CASSLVLDRGSSIYGYTF
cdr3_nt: TGTGCCAGCAGCTTGGTGCTGGACAGGGGATCATCCATTTATGGCTACACCTTC

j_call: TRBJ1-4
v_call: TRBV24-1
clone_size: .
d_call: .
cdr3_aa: CATSDLRSREGEKLFF
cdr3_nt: TGTGCCACCAGTGATTTGCGGAGCAGGGAAGGGGAAAAACTGTTTTTT

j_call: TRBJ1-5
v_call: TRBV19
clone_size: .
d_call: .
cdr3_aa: CASSMIGGDQPQHF
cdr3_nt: TGTGCCAGTAGTATGATCGGAGGGGATCAGCCCCAGCATTTT

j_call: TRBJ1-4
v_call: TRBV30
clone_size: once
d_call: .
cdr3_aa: CAWRDRIPKGEKLFF
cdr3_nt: TGTGCCTGGAGAGACAGGATACCCAAGGGCGAAAAACTGTTTTTT

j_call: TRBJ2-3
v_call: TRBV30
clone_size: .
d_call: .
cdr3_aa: CAWTITQVDTQYF
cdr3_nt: TGTGCCTGGACCATAACTCAGGTGGATACGCAGTATTTT

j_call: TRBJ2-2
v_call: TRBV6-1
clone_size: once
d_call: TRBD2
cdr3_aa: CASSEMGLAAPVGGELFF
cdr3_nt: TGTGCCAGCAGTGAAATGGGACTAGCGGCCCCGGTGGGCGGGGAGCTGTTTTTT

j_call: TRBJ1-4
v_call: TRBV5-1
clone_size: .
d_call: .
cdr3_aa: CASSPQGPNEKLFF
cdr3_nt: TGCGCCAGCAGCCCGCAGGGGCCTAATGAAAAACTGTTTTTT

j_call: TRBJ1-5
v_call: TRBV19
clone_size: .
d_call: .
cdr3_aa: CASSMIFQRGGSPTYSNQPQHF
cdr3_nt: TGTGCCAGTAGTATGATTTTTCAAAGGGGAGGGAGCCCCACGTATAGCAATCAGCCCCAGCATTTT

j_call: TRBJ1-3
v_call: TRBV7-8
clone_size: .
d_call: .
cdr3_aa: CASSSTFVSRSGNTIYF
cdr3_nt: TGTGCCAGCAGCTCGACGTTTGTTAGCCGCTCTGGAAACACCATATATTTT

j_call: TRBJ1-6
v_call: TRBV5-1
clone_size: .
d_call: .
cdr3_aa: CASSLGGGTNSPLHF
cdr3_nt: TGCGCCAGCAGCTTGGGTGGCGGGACCAATTCACCCCTCCACTTT

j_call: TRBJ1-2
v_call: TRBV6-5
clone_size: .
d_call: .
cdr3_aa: CASNRGVGYGYTF
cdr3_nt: TGTGCCAGCAACCGGGGAGTGGGCTATGGCTACACCTTC

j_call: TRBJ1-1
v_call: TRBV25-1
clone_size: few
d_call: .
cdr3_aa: CASSPQGRNTEAFF
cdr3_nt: TGTGCCAGCAGTCCCCAGGGAAGGAACACTGAAGCTTTCTTT

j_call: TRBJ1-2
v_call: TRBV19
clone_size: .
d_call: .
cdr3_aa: CASSIVGQAAGGYTF
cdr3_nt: TGTGCCAGTAGTATAGTGGGGCAGGCTGCGGGGGGCTACACCTTC

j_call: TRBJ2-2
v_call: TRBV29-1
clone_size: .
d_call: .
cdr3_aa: CSVDSVNTGELFF
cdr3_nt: TGCAGCGTTGACTCGGTGAACACCGGGGAGCTGTTTTTT

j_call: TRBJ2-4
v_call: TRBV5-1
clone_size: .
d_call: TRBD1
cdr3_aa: CASSLEGQGKNIQYF
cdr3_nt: TGCGCCAGCAGCCTTGAAGGACAGGGCAAAAACATTCAGTACTTC

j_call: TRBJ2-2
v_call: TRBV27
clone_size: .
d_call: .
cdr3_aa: CASSFAGNTGELFF
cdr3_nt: TGTGCCAGCAGTTTCGCGGGAAACACCGGGGAGCTGTTTTTT

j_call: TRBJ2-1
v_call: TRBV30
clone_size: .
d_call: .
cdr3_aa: CAWTEGGTSYNEQFF
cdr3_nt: TGTGCCTGGACGGAGGGGGGGACCTCCTACAATGAGCAGTTCTTC